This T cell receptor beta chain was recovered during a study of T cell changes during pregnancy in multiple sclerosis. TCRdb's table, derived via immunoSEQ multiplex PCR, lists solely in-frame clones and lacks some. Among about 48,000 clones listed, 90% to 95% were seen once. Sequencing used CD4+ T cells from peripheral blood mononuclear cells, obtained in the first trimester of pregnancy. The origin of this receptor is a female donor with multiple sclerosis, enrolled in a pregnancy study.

CDR3 amino acids: CASSYRGPGQGEGYTF. In DNA form, the CDR3 reads TGTGCCAGCAGCTATAGGGGACCGGGACAGGGAGAAGGCTACACCTTC. The chain uses TRBV7-9 and TRBJ1-2; 9 bases fit TRBD1. Trimming at V came to 4 bases and at J to 8 bases, leaving 14 bases not matched to a gene. The CDR3 is 16 residues long. The germline CDR1 and CDR2 sequences are SEHNR and FQNEAQ (reference sequence).